The 10 T cell receptor beta chains below come from one sample, sequenced in a study of human T cells and chemical hapten exposure. TCRdb called the RACE reads again in MiXCR, with one record for every CDR3 protein. The sample holds more than 85,000 distinct CDR3 sequences; 6.5% to 10% are singletons and the top ten take 2.5% to 3%. Specified time point: pre-sensitization, week 0. Stated treatment: therapeutic diphenylcyclopropenone sensitization with weekly scalp DPC. Specimen: whole blood, collected in connection with sensitization to the hapten diphenylcyclopropenone (DPC). These receptors originate from a man between 40 and 49 years old with alopecia areata. Some clones in this sample may be carry-over from other donors' samples.

Ten or more counts support this clonotype. The gene calls are TRBV7-2 and TRBJ2-3, with D possibly matching TRBD2 (5 bases). V was shortened by 0 bases and J by 3 bases, with 10 bases between the two germline ends. Per germline, CDR1 SGHTA and CDR2 FQGNSA. This CDR3 has 15 residues. CDR3 DNA: TGTGCCAGCAGCTTAGCGGGAGCCCCGACAGATACGCAGTATTTT. Residues: CASSLAGAPTDTQYF.

The chain has TRBV20-1 and TRBJ1-6, with a tentative D call TRBD1 (5 bases). Germline-derived CDR1 and CDR2 are DFQATT and SNEGSKA (reference sequence). There are 16 residues in the CDR3. Between the trimmed V and J ends, which lost 4 bases and 8 bases, there was a span of 21 bases. The CDR3 protein is CSANGIWGRGDSPLHF. The CDR3 coding sequence is TGCAGTGCTAACGGAATATGGGGGAGAGGTGATTCACCCCTCCACTTT.

This clonotype was detected only a few times. The gene calls are TRBV12-3 or TRBV12-4 and TRBJ1-5; D unresolved. The CDR3 has 16 residues. Trimming removed 6 bases from V and 4 bases from J, with 19 bases in between. DNA for the CDR3: TGTGCCAGCAGCTCTATGATCGTCGATGATAATCAGCCCCAGCATTTT. Protein: CASSSMIVDDNQPQHF.

This chain uses TRBV3-1 with TRBJ2-7; maybe TRBD1 (6 bases). The length of the CDR3 is 16 residues. Germline CDR1 reads LGHDT; CDR2 reads YNNKEL (reference sequence). V shed 3 bases and J shed 5 bases, with 20 bases lying between them. CDR3 nucleotide sequence: TGTGCCAGCAGCCAGGACAGTTGGGGTCCGACAGACGAGCAGTACTTC. Its translation: CASSQDSWGPTDEQYF.

This clonotype has a handful of counts. The chain carries TRBV7-2 and TRBJ2-5; 10 bases align to TRBD2. Trimming took 5 bases from V and 6 from J; bases not matched to a gene: 9. The V gene's germline CDR1 is SGHTA and CDR2 FQGNSA. The CDR3 is 15 residues long. CDR3 in DNA: TGTGCCAGCAGCATAAGATTAGCGGGAGGAAAGACCCAGTACTTC. Encoded protein: CASSIRLAGGKTQYF.

This clonotype has a count of ten or more. The chain links TRBV10-3 to TRBJ2-3, with D perhaps TRBD2 (5 bases). Between the trimmed V and J ends, which lost 2 bases and 1 base, there was a span of 10 bases. CDR3 length: 15 residues. Germline V gives CDR1 ENHRY, CDR2 SYGVKD. The CDR3 region is CAISEVRGRTDTQYF. CDR3 nucleotide sequence: TGTGCCATCAGTGAGGTCCGAGGGCGCACAGATACGCAGTATTTT.

This clonotype turned up a few times. One end of the junction is discordant with germline, which a read error may explain. This rearrangement joins TRBV7-7 to TRBJ2-2; 9 bases line up with TRBD2. The CDR3 has 14 residues. The germline V gene encodes CDR1 SSHAT and CDR2 FNYEAQ (reference sequence). CDR3 residues: CASSSSGITGELFF. CDR3 bases: TGTGCTAGCAGTTCTAGCGGGATCACCGGGGAGCTGTTTTTT.

Only a few counts were recorded for this clonotype. This chain connects TRBV20-1 to TRBJ2-3, with D maybe TRBD1 (5 bases). This CDR3 spans 17 amino acids. CDR1 and CDR2 from the germline V gene are DFQATT and SNEGSKA (reference sequence). Trimming pared 1 base from V and 2 bases from J, leaving 19 bases between. CDR3 DNA: TGCAGTGCTAGAGTGGTAGACAGTTCATTTTTCACAGATACGCAGTATTTT. It yields the protein CSARVVDSSFFTDTQYF.

This clonotype was seen at least ten times. V and J are TRBV13 and TRBJ2-3; possibly TRBD1 for D (6 bases). Germline V gene lookup returns CDR1 PRHDT and CDR2 FYEKMQ (reference sequence). This CDR3 comprises 15 residues. Trimming took 6 bases from V and 0 from J, leaving 13 bases between them. This CDR3 reads CASRRGQISTDTQYF. CDR3 DNA sequence: TGTGCCAGCAGGCGTGGACAGATTAGCACAGATACGCAGTATTTT.

The V and J genes are TRBV11-2 and TRBJ1-3; no reliable D call. The germline CDR1 and CDR2 sequences are SGHAT and FQNNGV. The CDR3 has 15 amino acids. The V end lost 7 bases, the J end lost 0 bases, and 13 bases lay between the germline ends. The CDR3: CASTLGRFSGNTIYF. DNA of the CDR3: TGTGCCAGCACTCTGGGGAGATTCTCTGGAAACACCATATATTTT.